This entry describes one T cell receptor beta chain. Its antigen is not known. CDR3 size: 16 residues. V lost 4 bases to trimming and J lost 0 bases; unmatched junction nucleotides: 7. Germline CDR1 SGHTA, CDR2 FQGNSA. The sample is drawn from a study of neurological immune-mediated disorders. The cDNA was produced through 5'RACE with 10-nucleotide random UMIs. TCRdb recomputed calls from the 5' RACE reads with MiXCR, one row per CDR3 protein. The sample lists under 100,000 distinct CDR3 sequences, approximately 13% seen once, with approximately 4.5% in the top ten. Study-wide results and caveats: HTLV-1-associated myelopathy ranked highest for TCR clonal expansion and multiple sclerosis lowest, beneath healthy controls. TCR-beta repertoires seemed private in all groups, with no expanded CDR3 amino acid sequences shared.

Time point indicated: longitudinal time-point 2. V is TRBV7-2 and J is TRBJ2-3, with TRBD2 matching 7 bases. Sequencing was carried out using PBMCs. The receptor was isolated from a female donor with HTLV-1-associated myelopathy (HAM/TSP). CDR3: CASSYQPGLSTDTQYF. CDR3 in DNA: TGTGCCAGCAGCTACCAGCCGGGACTAAGCACAGATACGCAGTATTTT.